This T cell receptor beta chain was found in a study of OX40 agonist ivuxolimab in advanced cancers. Overall study context: Dose-escalation patients were diagnosed with hepatocellular carcinoma, melanoma, renal cell cancer or head and neck cancer. Antecedent anti-PD-1, anti-PD-L1 or anti-CTLA-4 therapy was permissible, with over 35% having received some.

Per the germline V gene, CDR1 is SNHLY and CDR2 is FYNNEI. Trimming removed 4 bases from V and 7 bases from J; junction bases left unmatched: 11. The CDR3 is 15 amino acids. TCRdb's copy holds only in-frame clones and misses some; the assay was immunoSEQ multiplex PCR. Of more than 80,000 clones listed, 70% to 90% are singletons. This sequence joins TRBV2 and TRBJ2-3; 7 nucleotides line up with TRBD2. Sequencing was performed on CD4+ or CD8+ T cells sorted from blood, taken in a trial of the OX40 agonist ivuxolimab. The TCR comes from an adult with an advanced solid tumor such as melanoma, head and neck, liver or kidney cancer. The CDR3 DNA reads TGTGCCAGCAGTGGTCGAGCGGGGAACTCTTATACGCAGTATTTT. It specifies CASSGRAGNSYTQYF.